This T cell receptor (beta chain) was obtained from a study of shared clonotypes between healthy human individuals. None of the donors, who were healthy HIV-negative adults, had recently had acute infections or vaccinations. This clone appeared a few times. Its antigen is still unknown. Losses at the gene ends were 7 bases for V and 5 bases for J; bases not matched to a gene: 5. Germline assignment: CDR1 ENHRY and CDR2 SYGVKD. CDR3 length equals 15 residues. The study's findings and limits: It was observed that about 5% of naive CD4 clonotypes were shared across a few donors. Non-shared clonotypes showed lower generation probabilities than clonotypes common to all four donors. Sampling involved blood alone; tissue repertoires likely differ.

Using immunoSEQ multiplex PCR, the repertoire was profiled, and TCRdb retains in-frame clones only, with some absent. The sample holds some 980,000 clones; 76% are singletons and the top ten take about 1.5%. This rearrangement joins TRBV10-3 to TRBJ2-2; 12 bases line up with TRBD2. Sequenced sample: memory CD4+ T cells sorted from blood. Subset given: CD45RA-negative fraction. The sequence derives from a man aged 18-30 years in good health. The CDR3 region is CAITSGLAGTGELFF. The CDR3 DNA is TGTGCCATCACTTCCGGACTAGCGGGAACCGGGGAGCTGTTTTTT.